This entry lists 27 T cell receptor beta chains sequenced from one sample in a study of T cell therapy after organ transplantation. As for time point: 4-8 weeks after completion of therapy. The antigens these receptors bind are not known. The protocol was immunoSEQ multiplex PCR, while the TCRdb copy is restricted to in-frame clones and leaves out a portion. The sample lists approximately 20,000 clones; about four fifths were seen once. Sequencing used CD8+ T cells from blood, obtained after autologous CMV-specific T cell therapy. These receptors all stem from a human patient who had received a solid organ transplant and had CMV disease. Some T cells may possibly be graft donor cells.

J is TRBJ1-2 and V is TRBV29-1; D perhaps matches TRBD1 (5 bases). Germline V gene data show CDR1 as SQVTM and CDR2 as ANQGSEA. The CDR3 contains 13 residues. V lost 2 bases to trimming and J lost 4 bases, with 11 bases between them. The CDR3, as DNA: TGCAGCGTTGAACGACAGCTAGTCTATGGCTACACCTTC. It specifies CSVERQLVYGYTF.

The rearrangement links TRBV27 to TRBJ2-5, with D tentatively TRBD1 or TRBD2 (5 bases each). V was trimmed by 6 bases and J by 7 bases, leaving 18 bases between them. CDR3 length: 14 amino acids. In germline, CDR1 is MNHEY, CDR2 SMNVEV (reference sequence). The CDR3 protein is CASSWGIQSGTQYF. The CDR3 nucleotides read TGTGCCAGCAGCTGGGGGATACAAAGCGGGACCCAGTACTTC.

This clone is medium-sized within its sample. The chain has TRBV25-1 and TRBJ1-1, with 7 bases identical to TRBD1. The CDR3 spans 14 residues. V lost 4 bases to trimming and J lost 3 bases; unmatched junction nucleotides: 5. The germline gives CDR1 MGHDK, CDR2 SYGVNS. The CDR3 sequence: CASSVQGRDTEAFF. The CDR3 DNA sequence: TGTGCCAGCAGTGTACAGGGGAGGGACACTGAAGCTTTCTTT.

The chain uses TRBV7-8 and TRBJ1-6; no firm D call. Between the trimmed V and J ends, which lost 1 base and 10 bases, there was a span of 26 bases. Germline lookup yields CDR1 SGHVS and CDR2 FQNEAQ. This CDR3 has 19 residues. This CDR3 is CASSLESGWAHLGRSPLHF. The CDR3 DNA reads TGTGCCAGCAGCTTAGAAAGTGGATGGGCCCACCTAGGGCGGTCACCCCTCCACTTT. Drawing the rest from reference TRBV7-8 and TRBJ1-6, the complete variable domain is GAGVSQSPRYKVAKRGQDVALRCDPISGHVSLFWYQQALGQGPEFLTYFQNEAQLDKSGLPSDRFFAERPEGSVSTLKIQRTQQEDSAVYLCASSLESGWAHLGRSPLHFGNGTRLTVT.

Of note for this clone: Other DNA sequences in this sample translate to the same CDR3. The chain links TRBV29-1 to TRBJ2-7, with 8 bases matching TRBD1. Germline values: CDR1 SQVTM, CDR2 ANQGSEA. After removal of 2 bases from V and 3 bases from J, the junction contained 3 bases not matched to a gene. CDR3 length equals 13 residues. The CDR3 sequence is CSVESTGGYEQYF. As DNA, the CDR3 is TGCAGCGTTGAATCCACAGGGGGCTACGAGCAGTACTTC.

The rearrangement links TRBV7-2 to TRBJ1-2; 11 bases line up with TRBD1. Germline-derived CDR1 and CDR2 are SGHTA and FQGNSA. The ends lost 1 base at V and 8 bases at J; junction bases unmatched: 3. This CDR3 is built from 14 residues. CDR3 in amino acids: CASSLGTGGSGYTF. CDR3 in DNA: TGTGCCAGCAGCTTAGGGACAGGGGGCTCCGGCTACACCTTC.

This clone was found once. The chain combines TRBV5-1 with TRBJ2-5; 9 bases align to TRBD2. Germline V gives CDR1 SGHRS, CDR2 YFSETQ. CDR3 length: 19 amino acids. Trimming took 4 bases from V and 3 from J; bases not matched to a gene: 19. This CDR3 reads CASSGSLAGANPTEETQYF. The CDR3 DNA is TGCGCCAGCAGCGGTTCATTAGCGGGGGCGAATCCAACCGAAGAGACCCAGTACTTC. The full variable domain, with the rest looked up from reference TRBV5-1 and TRBJ2-5, is KAGVTQTPRYLIKTRGQQVTLSCSPISGHRSVSWYQQTPGQGLQFLFEYFSETQRNKGNFPGRFSGRQFSNSRSEMNVSTLELGDSALYLCASSGSLAGANPTEETQYFGPGTRLLVL.

This clone was counted once. The V and J genes are TRBV15 and TRBJ2-5; weak D call: TRBD2 (6 bases). CDR3 length: 15 residues. The germline gives CDR1 LNHNV, CDR2 YYDKDF (reference sequence). V lost 5 bases to trimming and J lost 5 bases, with 18 bases between them. The CDR3 coding sequence is TGTGCCACCAGCCGCCGCAGGGAGGTAATGGAGACCCAGTACTTC. It codes for CATSRRREVMETQYF.

V is TRBV4-3 and J is TRBJ2-7, with D possibly TRBD2 on 6 matching bases. V dropped 4 bases and J dropped 2 bases, with 15 bases sitting between them. Germline loops: CDR1 LGHNA, CDR2 YSLEER. The CDR3 runs to 15 residues. In nucleotides, the CDR3 is TGCGCCAGCAGCCTTGGGCGGGACCGAGCCTACGAGCAGTACTTC. Translating it yields CASSLGRDRAYEQYF.

This clone was detected only once. The genes are TRBV19 and TRBJ2-7, with D tentatively TRBD2 (6 bases). This CDR3 has 14 amino acids. Germline loops: CDR1 LNHDA, CDR2 SQIVND (reference sequence). The V and J ends lost 4 bases and 4 bases respectively, with 14 bases between them. The chain's CDR3 is CASSSLRRGYEQYF. The CDR3 DNA is TGTGCCAGTAGTAGCCTCAGGCGGGGATACGAGCAGTACTTC.

The sample holds a few counts of this clone. The chain employs TRBV9 and TRBJ1-1; D is perhaps TRBD1 (6 bases). Deletions cut 3 bases from V and 5 bases from J, with 11 bases between. CDR1 is SGDLS, CDR2 YYNGEE, per germline. The CDR3 contains 13 residues. The DNA for the CDR3 is TGTGCCAGCAGCGGGACAGCAGTGACTGAAGCTTTCTTT. It translates to CASSGTAVTEAFF.

The V gene is TRBV27, the J gene TRBJ2-7; D remains ambiguous. The CDR3 extends over 12 amino acids. Germline CDR1 reads MNHEY; CDR2 reads SMNVEV (reference sequence). Trimming took off 6 bases at V and 6 bases at J, with 12 bases between the two ends. In nucleotides, the CDR3 is TGTGCCAGCAGAAACGGTGTGGGCGAGCAGTACTTC. Translated: CASRNGVGEQYF.

The V and J genes are TRBV19 and TRBJ1-5, with D perhaps TRBD1 (5 bases). The germline gives CDR1 LNHDA, CDR2 SQIVND (reference sequence). Trimming left V 2 bases short and J 0 bases short, with 8 bases between. This CDR3 region has 15 residues. The CDR3 region has the DNA TGTGCCAGTAGTATACAGGGCTTTAGCAATCAGCCCCAGCATTTT. Translating it yields CASSIQGFSNQPQHF. Based on the CDR3 plus reference TRBV19 and TRBJ1-5, the full variable domain is DGGITQSPKYLFRKEGQNVTLSCEQNLNHDAMYWYRQDPGQGLRLIYYSQIVNDFQKGDIAEGYSVSREKKESFPLTVTSAQKNPTAFYLCASSIQGFSNQPQHFGDGTRLSIL.

The chain joins TRBV6-5 to TRBJ1-2; D gene unclear. V was clipped by 4 bases and J by 8 bases, with 17 bases between them. The CDR3 spans 14 residues. Per germline, CDR1 MNHEY and CDR2 SVGAGI. The CDR3 spells CASSSGSHADGYTF. The CDR3 DNA follows: TGTGCCAGCAGTTCCGGGTCCCACGCCGACGGCTACACCTTC.

The chain recombines TRBV29-1 with TRBJ2-2; D ambiguous. Germline loops: CDR1 SQVTM, CDR2 ANQGSEA. Trimming took 3 bases from V and 1 from J, leaving 12 bases between them. The CDR3 is made up of 15 amino acids. CDR3 residues: CSVDLVTENTGELFF. The CDR3 DNA sequence: TGCAGCGTTGATTTGGTTACAGAGAACACCGGGGAGCTGTTTTTT.

The chain has TRBV13 and TRBJ2-3; TRBD2 is a possible D gene (5 bases). V was pared by 5 bases and J by 2 bases, with 17 bases between. This CDR3 is 16 amino acids long. The germline V gene has CDR1 PRHDT and CDR2 FYEKMQ (reference sequence). CDR3 loop: CASSNQAGIPTDTQYF. The CDR3 DNA reads as TGTGCCAGCAGCAACCAAGCCGGGATACCCACAGATACGCAGTATTTT.

This sequence joins TRBV4-3 and TRBJ2-5; the D is unclear. The germline gives CDR1 LGHNA, CDR2 YSLEER. The V end lost 0 bases, the J end lost 1 base, and 9 bases lay between the germline ends. The CDR3 is 15 residues long. DNA of the CDR3: TGCGCCAGCAGCCAAGACGTAAGGTCCCAAGAGACCCAGTACTTC. This sequence encodes CASSQDVRSQETQYF.

The chain joins TRBV5-5 to TRBJ1-4; unclear D gene. Trimming pared 2 bases from V and 5 bases from J, leaving 7 bases between. The germline CDR1 and CDR2 sequences are SGHKS and YYEKEE (reference sequence). This CDR3 contains 13 residues. The DNA of the CDR3 is TGTGCCAGCAGCTTCCAGATCAATGAAAAACTGTTTTTT. It codes for CASSFQINEKLFF.

The V gene is TRBV6-5, the J gene TRBJ2-7, with a tentative D call TRBD2 (7 bases). Trimming removed 0 bases at V and 5 bases at J, with 17 bases between. This CDR3 comprises 16 residues. Germline lookup yields CDR1 MNHEY and CDR2 SVGAGI. CDR3: CASSYSIGGARHEQYF. The CDR3 nucleotides are TGTGCCAGCAGTTACTCGATAGGGGGGGCGCGTCACGAGCAGTACTTC.

The chain combines TRBV6-5 with TRBJ2-7; TRBD1 might be the D (6 bases). Trimming cost V 5 bases and J 6 bases, with 20 bases left between them. The CDR3 is 15 amino acids. The germline V gene encodes CDR1 MNHEY and CDR2 SVGAGI. CDR3 in amino acids: CASSLLQGPPGEQYF. CDR3 sequence (DNA): TGTGCCAGCAGTCTCCTCCAGGGGCCCCCGGGCGAGCAGTACTTC.

The V gene is TRBV5-3, the J gene TRBJ2-2; no reliable D call. TRBV5-3 is an ORF, with its function uncertain. The length of the CDR3 is 14 residues. V lost 2 bases and J 3 bases, leaving 8 bases between the germline ends. The CDR3 DNA follows: TGTGCCAGAAGCTTCACGTCCCACACCGGGGAGCTGTTTTTT. Encoded protein: CARSFTSHTGELFF.

As concerns this clone: A read error may produce the germline difference seen at one junction end. The chain uses TRBV7-9 and TRBJ1-4, with TRBD1 matching over 8 bases. The germline gives CDR1 SEHNR, CDR2 FQNEAQ (reference sequence). The CDR3 has 11 amino acids. The chain's CDR3 is CASSAGQAGVF. CDR3 DNA: TGTGCCAGCAGCGCGGGACAGGCAGGGGTTTTT. Variable domain in full (rest from reference TRBV7-9 and TRBJ1-4): DTGVSQNPRHKITKRGQNVTFRCDPISEHNRLYWYRQTLGQGPEFLTYFQNEAQLEKSRLLSDRFSAERPKGSFSTLEIQRTEQGDSAMYLCASSAGQAGVFGSGTQLSVL.

The gene calls are TRBV6-5 and TRBJ1-2, with D possibly being TRBD1 (5 bases). The CDR3 extends over 14 amino acids. The ends were cut back, 1 base at V and 5 bases at J, with 11 bases in the middle. The germline CDR1 and CDR2 sequences are MNHEY and SVGAGI. DNA for the CDR3: TGTGCCAGCAGTTACTTCGGGGCGGATTATGGCTACACCTTC. Translated: CASSYFGADYGYTF.

This clone was observed once. The rearrangement links TRBV19 to TRBJ2-7, with a possible D match to TRBD2 (6 bases). Germline assignment: CDR1 LNHDA and CDR2 SQIVND (reference sequence). The CDR3 is made up of 16 amino acids. The V and J ends lost 5 bases and 2 bases respectively, with 19 bases between them. The CDR3 DNA reads as TGTGCCAGTAGTCCCCGGACACGGAGGGGAGCCTACGAGCAGTACTTC. It translates to CASSPRTRRGAYEQYF.

The chain's CDR3 is CASRGTDYGYTF. The CDR3 DNA reads as TGTGCCAGCAGGGGGACAGATTATGGCTACACCTTC. J is TRBJ1-2 and V is TRBV5-6, with 7 bases fitting TRBD1. V lost 5 bases to trimming and J lost 5 bases; unmatched junction nucleotides: 3. The CDR3 has 12 residues. Per germline, CDR1 SGHDT and CDR2 YYEEEE.

The chain is built from TRBV7-2 and TRBJ1-2; possibly TRBD1 for D (5 bases). The CDR3 length is 17 residues. Per germline, CDR1 SGHTA and CDR2 FQGNSA. Trimming removed 5 bases at V and 4 bases at J, with 23 bases between. The DNA of the CDR3 is TGTGCCAGCAGCCCAGATGGGGGGGTAAGAACTTCCTATGGCTACACCTTC. This codes for CASSPDGGVRTSYGYTF.

The genes are TRBV13 and TRBJ1-2; perhaps TRBD1 as D (5 bases). This CDR3 is built from 14 residues. Looked up from germline, CDR1 is PRHDT and CDR2 is FYEKMQ (reference sequence). The V end lost 0 bases, the J end lost 8 bases, and 13 bases lay between the germline ends. CDR3 region: CASSLGRGGGGYTF. The CDR3 DNA follows: TGTGCCAGCAGCTTAGGCCGCGGGGGAGGAGGCTACACCTTC.